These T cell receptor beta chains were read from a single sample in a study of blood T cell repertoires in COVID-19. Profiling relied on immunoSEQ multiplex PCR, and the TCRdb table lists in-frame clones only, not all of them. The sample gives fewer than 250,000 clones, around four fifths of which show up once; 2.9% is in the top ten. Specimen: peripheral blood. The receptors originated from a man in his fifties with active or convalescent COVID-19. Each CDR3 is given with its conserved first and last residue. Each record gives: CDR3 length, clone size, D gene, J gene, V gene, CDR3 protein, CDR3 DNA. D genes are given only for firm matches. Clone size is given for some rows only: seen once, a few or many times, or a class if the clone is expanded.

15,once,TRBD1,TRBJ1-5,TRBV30,CAWSSTGGRNQPQHF,TGTGCCTGGAGTTCTACAGGGGGACGGAATCAGCCCCAGCATTTT
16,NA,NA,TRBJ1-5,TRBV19,CASSIKAGISNQPQHF,TGTGCCAGTAGTATCAAGGCAGGGATTAGCAATCAGCCCCAGCATTTT
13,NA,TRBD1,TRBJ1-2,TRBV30,CAWGTGGNYGYTF,TGTGCCTGGGGGACAGGGGGCAACTATGGCTACACCTTC
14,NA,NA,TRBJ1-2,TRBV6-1,CASSEAFAGSGYTF,TGTGCCAGCAGTGAGGCTTTTGCGGGGAGCGGCTACACCTTC
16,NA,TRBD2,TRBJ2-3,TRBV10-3,CAIRAFSGRGTDTQYF,TGTGCCATCAGGGCATTTAGCGGGAGGGGGACAGATACGCAGTATTTT
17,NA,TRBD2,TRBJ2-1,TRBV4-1,CASSQDWPGGGSLEQFF,TGCGCCAGCAGCCAAGATTGGCCGGGAGGGGGAAGTCTTGAGCAGTTCTTC
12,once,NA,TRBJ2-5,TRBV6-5,CAGGLSQETQYF,TGTGCCGGCGGACTGTCACAAGAGACCCAGTACTTC
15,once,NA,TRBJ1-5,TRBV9,CASSVQGYSNQPQHF,TGTGCCAGCAGCGTACAGGGGTATAGCAATCAGCCCCAGCATTTT
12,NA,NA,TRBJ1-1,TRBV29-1,CSAEGGETEAFF,TGCAGCGCTGAAGGGGGGGAGACTGAAGCTTTCTTT
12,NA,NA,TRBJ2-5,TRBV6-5,CASSPGPGTQYF,TGTGCCAGCAGCCCCGGCCCGGGGACCCAGTACTTC
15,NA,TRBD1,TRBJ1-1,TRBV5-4,CASSPPTGPNTEAFF,TGTGCCAGCAGTCCCCCGACAGGGCCCAACACTGAAGCTTTCTTT
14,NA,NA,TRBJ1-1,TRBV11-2,CASSLSHRETEAFF,TGTGCCAGCAGCTTAAGTCACAGAGAAACTGAAGCTTTCTTT
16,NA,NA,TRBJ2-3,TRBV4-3,CASSQEWGGAADTQYF,TGCGCCAGCAGCCAAGAATGGGGGGGGGCCGCAGATACGCAGTATTTT
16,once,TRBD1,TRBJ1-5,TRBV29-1,CSVERDRAWINQPQHF,TGCAGCGTTGAAAGGGACAGGGCGTGGATCAATCAGCCCCAGCATTTT
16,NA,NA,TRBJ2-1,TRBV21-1,CASSNARLSSYNEQFF,TGTGCCAGCAGCAACGCCCGCCTAAGCTCCTACAATGAGCAGTTCTTC
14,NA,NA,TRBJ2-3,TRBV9,CASSVGLARDTQYF,TGTGCCAGCAGCGTAGGGCTGGCTAGAGATACGCAGTATTTT
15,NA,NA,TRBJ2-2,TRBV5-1,CASSFLQGNTGELFF,TGCGCCAGCAGCTTTTTACAGGGGAACACCGGGGAGCTGTTTTTT
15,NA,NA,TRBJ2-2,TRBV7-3,CASSLFGSDTGELFF,TGTGCCAGCAGCTTATTCGGGAGCGATACCGGGGAGCTGTTTTTT
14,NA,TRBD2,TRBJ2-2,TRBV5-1,CASSLAGGRGELFF,TGCGCCAGCAGCCTAGCGGGGGGGCGCGGGGAGCTGTTTTTT
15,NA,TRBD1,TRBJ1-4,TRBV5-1,CASSLQGAKDEKLFF,TGCGCCAGCAGCCTACAGGGGGCTAAGGACGAAAAACTGTTTTTT
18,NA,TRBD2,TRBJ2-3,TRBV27,CASSFTSGGTRRTDTQYF,TGTGCCAGCAGTTTCACTAGCGGGGGCACACGTAGAACAGATACGCAGTATTTT
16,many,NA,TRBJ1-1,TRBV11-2,CASSLVAGALSTEAFF,TGTGCCAGCAGCTTAGTGGCAGGGGCGCTATCCACTGAAGCTTTCTTT
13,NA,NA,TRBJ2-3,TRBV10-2,CASSEGRPDTQYF,TGCGCCAGCAGTGAGGGGAGACCAGATACGCAGTATTTT
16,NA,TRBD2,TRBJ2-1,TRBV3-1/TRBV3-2,CASSWRSGGAGNEQFF,TGTGCCAGCAGCTGGAGAAGCGGGGGGGCGGGAAATGAGCAGTTCTTC
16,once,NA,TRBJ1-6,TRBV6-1,CASSEARATSTSPLHF,TGTGCCAGCAGTGAAGCGCGGGCCACATCGACTTCACCCCTCCACTTT
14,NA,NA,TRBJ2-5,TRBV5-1,CASSTRLRQETQYF,TGCGCCAGCAGCACGAGACTAAGGCAAGAGACCCAGTACTTC
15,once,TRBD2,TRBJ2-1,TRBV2,CASSESGGSYNEQFF,TGTGCCAGCAGCGAAAGCGGGGGCTCCTACAATGAGCAGTTCTTC
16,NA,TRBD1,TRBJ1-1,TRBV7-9,CASSQLPGQMNTEAFF,TGTGCCAGCAGCCAGCTACCGGGACAGATGAACACTGAAGCTTTCTTT
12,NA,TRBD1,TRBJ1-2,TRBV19,CASRTGNYGYTF,TGTGCCAGTAGGACAGGGAACTATGGCTACACCTTC
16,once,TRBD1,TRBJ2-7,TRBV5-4,CASSFGRRDRGYEQYF,TGTGCCAGCAGCTTTGGACGCCGGGACAGGGGATACGAGCAGTACTTC
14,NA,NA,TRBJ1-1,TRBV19,CASNNRGVNTEAFF,TGTGCCAGTAATAATCGGGGGGTGAACACTGAAGCTTTCTTT
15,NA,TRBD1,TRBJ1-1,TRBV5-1,CASSSNRGEGAEAFF,TGCGCCAGCAGCAGTAACAGGGGAGAAGGCGCTGAAGCTTTCTTT
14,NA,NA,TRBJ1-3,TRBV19,CASSSGTPGNTIYF,TGTGCCAGTAGTTCCGGGACACCTGGAAACACCATATATTTT
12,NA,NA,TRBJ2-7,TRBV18,CASSPSTYEQYF,TGTGCCAGCTCACCATCGACATACGAGCAGTACTTC
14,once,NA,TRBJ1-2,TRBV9,CASSPHRANYGYTF,TGTGCCAGCAGCCCCCACCGAGCTAACTATGGCTACACCTTC
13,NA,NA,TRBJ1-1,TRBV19,CASSLGQNTEAFF,TGTGCCAGTAGCTTGGGACAGAACACTGAAGCTTTCTTT
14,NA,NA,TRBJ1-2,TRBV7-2,CASSLALQGYGYTF,TGTGCCAGCAGCTTAGCGCTACAGGGATATGGCTACACCTTC
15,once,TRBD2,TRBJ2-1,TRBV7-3,CASSLSGSSYNEQFF,TGTGCCAGCAGCTTAAGCGGGAGTTCCTACAATGAGCAGTTCTTC
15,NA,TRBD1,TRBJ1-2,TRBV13,CASRSDRGRVYGYTF,TGTGCCAGCAGATCCGACAGGGGGCGGGTGTATGGCTACACCTTC
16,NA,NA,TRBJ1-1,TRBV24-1,CATSDKGHPGDTEAFF,TGTGCCACCAGTGATAAAGGACACCCCGGCGACACTGAAGCTTTCTTT
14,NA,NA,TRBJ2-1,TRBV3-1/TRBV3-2,CASGAGPPYNEQFF,TGTGCCAGCGGGGCGGGGCCCCCCTACAATGAGCAGTTCTTC
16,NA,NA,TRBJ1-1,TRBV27,CASSLAGLLGNTEAFF,TGTGCCAGCAGTTTAGCGGGGCTGCTGGGGAACACTGAAGCTTTCTTT
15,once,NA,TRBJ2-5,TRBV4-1,CASSQDQAPQETQYF,TGCGCCAGCAGCCAAGACCAAGCACCTCAAGAGACCCAGTACTTC
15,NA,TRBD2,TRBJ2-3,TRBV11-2,CASSSSSGARDTQYF,TGTGCCAGCAGCTCGTCAAGCGGGGCGCGGGATACGCAGTATTTT
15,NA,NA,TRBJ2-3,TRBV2,CASSGRGTATDTQYF,TGTGCCAGCAGTGGTCGTGGGACTGCCACAGATACGCAGTATTTT
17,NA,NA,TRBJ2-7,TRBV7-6,CASSLVLAPYSSKEQYF,TGTGCCAGCAGCTTAGTACTAGCACCCTACTCCTCTAAAGAGCAGTACTTC
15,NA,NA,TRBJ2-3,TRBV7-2,CASSYKSARTDTQYF,TGTGCCAGCAGCTATAAATCGGCGAGGACAGATACGCAGTATTTT